What follows is one TCR beta chain and its context. Its target is not known. Germline CDR1 reads SQVTM; CDR2 reads ANQGSEA. The CDR3 covers 12 residues. V was clipped by 6 bases and J by 2 bases, with 10 bases between them. Described time point: week 35, safety follow-up. Doses of 300 ug of mutant IDH1 20-mer peptide were given with topical imiquimod. Eight vaccinations went to patients in weeks 1, 3, 5, 7, 11, 15, 19, 23. This specimen belongs to a study of a mutant IDH1 vaccine in newly diagnosed glioma. Study at large: At week 35 came visit V12, and visit V13 followed at week 47.

TCRdb's copy holds only in-frame clones and misses some; the assay was immunoSEQ multiplex PCR. This sample yields approximately 50,000 clones, of which roughly nine tenths are seen a single time; 1.6% belongs to the top ten. The receptor was derived from a man in his forties with glioma. The chain carries TRBV29-1 and TRBJ1-1, with D possibly matching TRBD1 (5 bases). This material consisted of PBMCs, taken from a glioma patient whose treatment included an IDH1 peptide vaccine. The CDR3 nucleotides read TGCAGCGTCGCAGGGAGCAACACTGAAGCTTTCTTT. Protein sequence: CSVAGSNTEAFF.